Shown below are 18 T cell receptor beta chains from a single sample sequenced in a study of Ad26.COV2.S vaccination and SARS-CoV-2 variants. Sequencing used immunoSEQ multiplex PCR; TCRdb keeps in-frame clones, though not all of them. The profile shows 85,000 to 95,000 clones, roughly 84% of them singletons. Source: peripheral blood, taken after recovery from COVID-19. Every receptor here comes from a human donor who had recovered from COVID-19.

In its sample, this clone was seen a few times. V usage is TRBV9 and J usage is TRBJ1-2; D is undetermined. Per germline, CDR1 SGDLS and CDR2 YYNGEE. The V and J ends lost 4 bases and 4 bases respectively, with 14 bases between them. This CDR3 has 14 amino acids. The CDR3 loop reads CASSTGSGSYGYTF. Here the CDR3 DNA reads TGTGCCAGCAGCACGGGGTCGGGGTCCTATGGCTACACCTTC.

The chain employs TRBV2 and TRBJ2-3, with D possibly being TRBD1 (7 bases). The germline V gene encodes CDR1 SNHLY and CDR2 FYNNEI. The V gene lost 3 bases and the J gene lost 6 bases, with 13 bases spanning the gap. CDR3 length equals 14 residues. In DNA, the CDR3 is TGTGCCAGCAGTGACGTCAGGGGGGCGGATACGCAGTATTTT. It specifies CASSDVRGADTQYF.

This clone was detected once. The V and J genes are TRBV14 and TRBJ1-2; 8 bases match TRBD1. CDR3 length equals 17 residues. Germline CDR1 is SGHDN and CDR2 is FVKESK. V was pared by 4 bases and J by 1 base, with 11 bases of the junction left unmatched. CDR3 nucleotide sequence: TGTGCCAGCAGCCCCCGCCCAGGGGGCGAATATAACTATGGCTACACCTTC. Residues: CASSPRPGGEYNYGYTF.

This clone was detected only a few times. The chain links TRBV12-3 or TRBV12-4 to TRBJ2-7; D uncertain. The CDR3 runs to 11 residues. V was trimmed by 2 bases and J by 6 bases, leaving 5 bases between them. The CDR3 sequence: CASSLKGEQYF. The CDR3 coding sequence is TGTGCCAGCAGTTTAAAGGGCGAGCAGTACTTC.

This clone has just one count. The J gene is TRBJ1-2, the V gene TRBV4-2; the D is unclear. Germline lookup yields CDR1 LGHNA and CDR2 YNFKEQ. The CDR3 loop spans 18 amino acids. Trimming took off 1 base at V and 2 bases at J, with 20 bases between the two ends. CDR3 bases: TGTGCCAGCAGCCAAGTAATCAGAGGCAAGTCTCTAAACTATGGCTACACCTTC. The encoded protein is CASSQVIRGKSLNYGYTF.

To note about this clone: The junction and the germline gene differ at one end; a read error may be behind it. The chain employs TRBV28 and TRBJ1-2; a weak D match, TRBD1 (6 bases). From germline, CDR1 is MDHEN and CDR2 SYDVKM. There are 11 residues in the CDR3. The CDR3 sequence: CASSLATGVDF. In nucleotides, the CDR3 is TGTGCCAGCAGTTTAGCGACAGGCGTTGACTTC.

The rearrangement uses TRBV18 and TRBJ1-4; D is unclear. The V end was cut by 3 bases, the J end by 8 bases, with 13 bases between. In germline, CDR1 is KGHSH, CDR2 LQKENI. The CDR3 is 14 residues long. CDR3 nucleotides: TGTGCCAGCTCACCGCAAGGTGGGGAGGAAAAACTGTTTTTT. It yields the protein CASSPQGGEEKLFF. Variable domain in full (rest from reference TRBV18 and TRBJ1-4): NAGVMQNPRHLVRRRGQEARLRCSPMKGHSHVYWYRQLPEEGLKFMVYLQKENIIDESGMPKERFSAEFPKEGPSILRIQQVVRGDSAAYFCASSPQGGEEKLFFGSGTQLSVL.

The V call is TRBV27, the J call TRBJ2-1; possible D gene TRBD2, 5 bases. The CDR3 totals 13 residues. The germline V gene encodes CDR1 MNHEY and CDR2 SMNVEV (reference sequence). V was shortened by 2 bases and J by 9 bases, with 11 bases between the two germline ends. The CDR3 DNA reads TGTGCCAGCAGTTTAGTAGCGAGTAGTGAGCAGTTCTTC. Amino acids: CASSLVASSEQFF.

The chain carries TRBV10-3 and TRBJ2-7, with D possibly matching TRBD2 (5 bases). Germline V gives CDR1 ENHRY, CDR2 SYGVKD. The V end lost 2 bases, the J end lost 2 bases, and 16 bases lay between the germline ends. The CDR3 is 16 amino acids. Here the CDR3 DNA reads TGTGCCATCAGTGAGAGTCCCCGTGGAGGCCCCTACGAGCAGTACTTC. Protein sequence: CAISESPRGGPYEQYF.

This chain connects TRBV6-2 or TRBV6-3 to TRBJ2-1, with 9 bases aligning to TRBD1. Germline trimming cut 3 bases from V and 3 bases from J; bases unmatched to any gene: 6. The germline V gene encodes CDR1 MNHEY and CDR2 SVGEGT. The CDR3 totals 16 residues. The CDR3 reads CASSYRGTGNYNEQFF. CDR3 nucleotide sequence: TGTGCCAGCAGTTATAGAGGGACAGGGAACTACAATGAGCAGTTCTTC.

A few counts support this clone. The chain recombines TRBV28 with TRBJ1-1; D is possibly TRBD1 (5 bases). V was trimmed by 5 bases and J by 1 base, leaving 17 bases between them. CDR1 and CDR2 (germline): MDHEN, SYDVKM. The length of the CDR3 is 16 residues. The CDR3 region is CASSDLEGRPNTEAFF. The CDR3 nucleotides read TGTGCCAGCAGTGACCTTGAGGGGAGGCCGAACACTGAAGCTTTCTTT.

The chain carries TRBV5-4 and TRBJ1-2; 7 bases map to TRBD1. The junction had 8 bases not matched to a gene; V was cut back by 4 bases and J by 2 bases. The CDR3 has 15 residues. The V gene's germline CDR1 is SGHNT and CDR2 YYREEE (reference sequence). The CDR3 here is CASSAQGGANYGYTF. The CDR3 region has the DNA TGTGCCAGCAGCGCCCAGGGGGGGGCAAACTATGGCTACACCTTC.

The chain uses TRBV28 and TRBJ1-1, with D unclear. Germline V gene sequence: CDR1 MDHEN, CDR2 SYDVKM. Trimming removed 1 base from V and 2 bases from J, with 5 bases in between. The CDR3 extends over 13 amino acids. The CDR3 nucleotides read TGTGCCAGCAGTTTATATATTAACACTGAAGCTTTCTTT. Translated, it gives CASSLYINTEAFF.

The CDR3 coding sequence is TGTGCCAGCAGTTACTCGACCTCCGGCGGGACCTACGAGCAGTACTTC. Translated, it gives CASSYSTSGGTYEQYF. The chain joins TRBV6-2 or TRBV6-3 to TRBJ2-7; TRBD2 might be the D (6 bases). The CDR3 is 16 residues long. With 0 bases removed from V and 2 bases from J, the gap between germline ends came to 14 bases. Germline-derived CDR1 and CDR2 are MNHEY and SVGEGT.

This clone turned up a few times. The chain uses TRBV29-1 and TRBJ1-3; D might be TRBD1 (5 bases). CDR1 SQVTM and CDR2 ANQGSEA come from the germline V gene. V was pared by 6 bases and J by 8 bases, with 17 bases between. The CDR3 is made up of 13 amino acids. This CDR3 reads CSVTRSGEDTIYF. As DNA, the CDR3 is TGCAGCGTCACCCGGTCGGGGGAGGACACCATATATTTT. Complete variable domain (other parts from reference TRBV29-1 and TRBJ1-3): SAVISQKPSRDICQRGTSLTIQCQVDSQVTMMFWYRQQPGQSLTLIATANQGSEATYESGFVIDKFPISRPNLTFSTLTVSNMSPEDSSIYLCSVTRSGEDTIYFGEGSWLTVV.

This clone was picked up one time. The chain employs TRBV7-3 and TRBJ2-7, with TRBD1 matching over 10 bases. Germline assignment: CDR1 SGHTA and CDR2 FQGTGA. This CDR3 spans 15 amino acids. The V gene end was trimmed by 5 bases and the J gene end by 0 bases; junction bases not matched to a gene: 4. The CDR3 loop reads CASSLGQGHSYEQYF. DNA of the CDR3: TGTGCCAGCAGCCTGGGACAGGGGCACTCCTACGAGCAGTACTTC.

The CDR3 spells CASSLAGAPLGGELFF. Here the CDR3 DNA reads TGTGCCAGCAGCTTAGCGGGAGCGCCGCTGGGCGGGGAGCTGTTTTTT. The rearrangement uses TRBV7-8 and TRBJ2-2; weak D call: TRBD2 (5 bases). Between the trimmed V and J ends, which lost 0 bases and 7 bases, there was a span of 15 bases. CDR3 length: 16 residues. Germline V gives CDR1 SGHVS, CDR2 FQNEAQ.

V gene TRBV12-3 or TRBV12-4 combines with J gene TRBJ1-6; D is possibly TRBD1 (6 bases). The CDR3 has 13 residues. Trimming shortened V by 5 bases and J by 10 bases, and 12 bases separated the two germline ends. In DNA form, the CDR3 reads TGTGCCAGCAGTCCCTTCCAGGGGTCACCCCTCCACTTT. It translates to CASSPFQGSPLHF.